This TCR beta chain was found in a study of blood T cell repertoires in COVID-19. Original processing notes: Nucleated cell counts were estimated from reference gene primer amplification. Sequenced by immunoSEQ multiplex PCR; TCRdb stores in-frame clones only, minus some. V and J calls and clone size are copied from that table; D and trimming were computed from the DNA. The sample lists over 150,000 clones, about 88% occurring once. In its sample, this clone was seen once. With 6 bases clipped from V and 5 bases from J, the junction kept 8 bases outside the gene matches. From germline, CDR1 is WNHNN and CDR2 SYGVQD (reference sequence). The CDR3 runs 16 residues.

The sequenced sample was peripheral blood. The chain joins TRBV10-1 to TRBJ2-2, with 11 bases aligning to TRBD2. This clonotype was obtained from a man between 18 and 29 years old who had recovered from COVID-19. The CDR3 is CASRAIAGGGTGELFF. The CDR3 bases are TGCGCCAGCAGGGCTATAGCGGGAGGGGGGACCGGGGAGCTGTTTTTT.